The 21 T cell receptor beta chains in this list originate from one sample, sequenced in a study of T cells in Graves' hyperthyroidism and ophthalmopathy. RNA transcripts yielded amplified TCR beta CDR3 regions. HTBI primers drove first-round RT-PCR of the TCR CDR3. TCRdb analysed the multiplex PCR reads with MiXCR anew, one entry per CDR3 protein. This table holds nearly 750,000 distinct CDR3 sequences, about a third found once. The sample comprised blood. The receptors stem from a woman aged 40 to 50 with Graves' hyperthyroidism.

This clonotype was detected ten times or more. The chain joins TRBV9 to TRBJ1-2, with D possibly TRBD1 on 6 matching bases. Germline CDR1 SGDLS, CDR2 YYNGEE. V shed 4 bases and J shed 0 bases, with 10 bases lying between them. The CDR3 has 14 residues. CDR3 region: CASSTGQANYGYTF. The CDR3 nucleotides read TGTGCCAGCAGCACAGGGCAGGCTAACTATGGCTACACCTTC.

This clonotype was seen ten or more times. The chain recombines TRBV7-2 with TRBJ1-6, with D maybe TRBD1 (5 bases). This CDR3 is built from 14 residues. The V gene's germline CDR1 is SGHTA and CDR2 FQGNSA. V lost 5 bases to trimming and J lost 7 bases, with 12 bases between them. In DNA form, the CDR3 reads TGTGCCAGCAGCACGGGACTTTCGAATTCACCCCTCCACTTT. It codes for CASSTGLSNSPLHF.

The V call is TRBV7-9, the J call TRBJ2-7; the D is unclear. Trimming cost V 8 bases and J 6 bases, with 17 bases left between them. CDR1 SEHNR and CDR2 FQNEAQ come from the germline V gene (reference sequence). The CDR3 covers 13 residues. The CDR3, as DNA: TGTGCCAGCTCACCAGGCCATATCGGCGAGCAGTACTTC. It translates to CASSPGHIGEQYF. Variable domain in full (rest from reference TRBV7-9 and TRBJ2-7): DTGVSQNPRHKITKRGQNVTFRCDPISEHNRLYWYRQTLGQGPEFLTYFQNEAQLEKSRLLSDRFSAERPKGSFSTLEIQRTEQGDSAMYLCASSPGHIGEQYFGPGTRLTVT.

This clonotype was seen at least ten times. The chain combines TRBV29-1 with TRBJ1-1; no firm D call. The CDR3 extends over 12 amino acids. V shed 6 bases and J shed 0 bases, with 8 bases lying between them. Per germline, CDR1 SQVTM and CDR2 ANQGSEA. The CDR3 coding sequence is TGCAGCGTGCAGATGATGAACACTGAAGCTTTCTTT. It codes for CSVQMMNTEAFF.

About this clonotype: This clone may be a read error of a much larger clone one base away. The CDR3 carries no conserved terminal phenylalanine or tryptophan, so it likely arises from a read error. This chain joins TRBV7-9 and TRBJ1-4; no reliable D call. Looked up from germline, CDR1 is SEHNR and CDR2 is FQNEAQ (reference sequence). This CDR3 spans 14 amino acids. V gave up 2 bases and J gave up 3 bases, with 7 bases separating them. The CDR3 here is CASSLSLANEKLFY. The DNA for the CDR3 is TGTGCCAGCAGCTTATCCCTTGCTAATGAAAAACTGTTTTAT.

This clonotype was counted only a few times. V usage is TRBV29-1 and J usage is TRBJ1-1; 7 bases match TRBD1. The CDR3 sequence is 15 residues long. The junction had 7 bases not matched to a gene; V was cut back by 3 bases and J by 0 bases. Germline CDR1 reads SQVTM; CDR2 reads ANQGSEA. CDR3 protein: CSVDRPGGMNTEAFF. The CDR3 DNA sequence: TGCAGCGTTGATAGGCCAGGGGGGATGAACACTGAAGCTTTCTTT.

As regards this clonotype: This could be a read error, since a much larger clone is one nucleotide away. The CDR3 nucleotides read TGTGCCAACAGCTTAGTGACCCTCCGGGGCTTCTACGAGCAGTACTTC. It is translated as CANSLVTLRGFYEQYF. The V and J genes are TRBV7-9 and TRBJ2-7, with D perhaps given as TRBD1 or TRBD2 (5 bases each). The germline V gene has CDR1 SEHNR and CDR2 FQNEAQ (reference sequence). The CDR3 has 16 residues.

This clonotype showed up many times. The chain joins TRBV9 to TRBJ2-7; D not certain. Germline V lookup: CDR1 SGDLS, CDR2 YYNGEE. The CDR3 spans 12 residues. Trimming left V 4 bases short and J 6 bases short, with 11 bases between. The CDR3 DNA sequence: TGTGCCAGCAGCTCACCCTTTCGCGAGCAGTACTTC. It encodes CASSSPFREQYF. Full variable domain (missing parts from reference TRBV9 and TRBJ2-7): DSGVTQTPKHLITATGQRVTLRCSPRSGDLSVYWYQQSLDQGLQFLIQYYNGEERAKGNILERFSAQQFPDLHSELNLSSLELGDSALYFCASSSPFREQYFGPGTRLTVT.

Details on this clonotype: Since a much larger clone is just one base distant, this may be a read error. V and J are TRBV10-3 and TRBJ1-2; 7 bases line up with TRBD1. Germline V gene data show CDR1 as ENHRY and CDR2 as SYGVKD. CDR3 length: 15 residues. After removal of 2 bases from V and 3 bases from J, the junction contained 6 bases not matched to a gene. The CDR3 DNA sequence: TGTGCCATCAGTGAGGGGTCAGACAGGGACTATGGCTACACCTTC. Its translation: CAISEGSDRDYGYTF.

The chain is built from TRBV5-4 and TRBJ2-5; D is perhaps TRBD1 or TRBD2 (5 bases each). Germline V gene data show CDR1 as SGHNT and CDR2 as YYREEE (reference sequence). Trimming left V 3 bases short and J 5 bases short, with 14 bases between. The CDR3 sequence is 14 residues long. CDR3 sequence: CASSWGNGEETQYF. The CDR3 DNA reads TGTGCCAGCAGCTGGGGGAACGGTGAGGAGACCCAGTACTTC. The full variable domain, in which reference TRBV5-4 and TRBJ2-5 provide the parts outside the CDR3, is ETGVTQSPTHLIKTRGQQVTLRCSSQSGHNTVSWYQQALGQGPQFIFQYYREEENGRGNFPPRFSGLQFPNYSSELNVNALELDDSALYLCASSWGNGEETQYFGPGTRLLVL.

This clonotype turned up a few times. As DNA, the CDR3 is TGTGCCAGCAGGAGACAGGGGATTTCGGAGACCCAGTACTTC. Translating it yields CASRRQGISETQYF. The V and J genes are TRBV6-2 or TRBV6-3 and TRBJ2-5; 8 nucleotides align to TRBD1. The CDR3 is made up of 14 amino acids. The germline CDR1 and CDR2 sequences are MNHEY and SVGEGT. V was pared by 6 bases and J by 5 bases, with 8 bases of the junction left unmatched.

As to this clonotype: This may come from a read error, since a much larger clone is one base off. The chain employs TRBV10-3 and TRBJ1-1; 8 bases align to TRBD1. The junction had 10 bases not matched to a gene; V was cut back by 5 bases and J by 5 bases. CDR1 is ENHRY and CDR2 is SYGVKD in the germline V gene. CDR3 length equals 15 residues. Written as DNA, the CDR3 is TGTGCCATCAGTTACGGACAGGGAGGGGGGACTGAAGCTTTCTTT. This encodes CAISYGQGGGTEAFF.

This chain links TRBV4-1 with TRBJ1-4; 10 bases are shared with TRBD1. J lost 7 bases, V lost 0 bases, and 5 bases had no gene match. CDR1 MGHRA and CDR2 YSYEKL come from the germline V gene. The CDR3 has 16 residues. CDR3 sequence: CASSQDPGQGSEKLFF. CDR3 coding DNA: TGCGCCAGCAGCCAAGACCCGGGACAGGGGTCTGAAAAACTGTTTTTT.

Points on this clonotype: The junction departs from germline at one end; a sequencing error may be responsible. This chain joins TRBV24-1 and TRBJ1-2, with a tentative D call TRBD1 (6 bases). This CDR3 contains 14 residues. Germline-derived CDR1 and CDR2 are KGHDR and SFDVKD. The CDR3 DNA reads TGTTCCACCAGTGATTTGGACAGCGCAGGGGGCTACACCTTC. It encodes CSTSDLDSAGGYTF.

A few counts support this clonotype. The junction shows a germline mismatch at one end, possibly a read error. This rearrangement joins TRBV5-1 to TRBJ2-7, with a possible D match to TRBD1 (6 bases). Germline-derived CDR1 and CDR2 are SGHRS and YFSETQ. The CDR3 runs to 15 residues. CDR3 nucleotide sequence: TGCGCCAGCAGCTTGGATCAGGGGATAGTGTACGAGCAGTGCTTC. Translation: CASSLDQGIVYEQCF.

This clonotype showed up just a few times. The chain is built from TRBV7-9 and TRBJ1-2; D call uncertain. This CDR3 has 14 residues. V was cut by 4 bases and J by 5 bases, with 14 bases left in between. Per the germline V gene, CDR1 is SEHNR and CDR2 is FQNEAQ (reference sequence). CDR3 residues: CASSSAMPDYGYTF. The CDR3 DNA reads as TGTGCCAGCAGCTCGGCCATGCCTGATTATGGCTACACCTTC.

This clonotype was seen only a few times. CDR3 protein: CASSYPQTGAANYGYTF. The CDR3 DNA follows: TGTGCCAGCAGTTACCCTCAAACAGGGGCGGCGAACTATGGCTACACCTTC. The rearrangement joins TRBV6-5 to TRBJ1-2, with TRBD1 identical over 7 bases. V lost 2 bases and J lost 2; bases outside the gene matches: 11. Per the germline V gene, CDR1 is MNHEY and CDR2 is SVGAGI. There are 17 residues in the CDR3.

This clonotype was observed many times. This chain joins TRBV10-3 and TRBJ2-7; the D is unclear. The germline gives CDR1 ENHRY, CDR2 SYGVKD. The V end lost 10 bases, the J end lost 1 base, and 11 bases lay between the germline ends. CDR3 length: 12 amino acids. The CDR3 bases are TGTGCCACGCGGACCGATTCCTACGAGCAGTACTTC. This sequence encodes CATRTDSYEQYF.

The sample holds many counts of this clonotype. The rearrangement joins TRBV14 to TRBJ1-2; D may be TRBD1 (5 bases). V lost 4 bases and J 8 bases, leaving 11 bases between the germline ends. The length of the CDR3 is 12 residues. Looked up from germline, CDR1 is SGHDN and CDR2 is FVKESK. CDR3 region: CASSPGTAGYTF. The CDR3 region has the DNA TGTGCCAGCAGCCCTGGGACGGCCGGCTACACCTTC.

This clonotype showed up just a few times. The chain uses TRBV19 and TRBJ1-3; no clear D gene. The germline V gene encodes CDR1 LNHDA and CDR2 SQIVND (reference sequence). Deletions cut 6 bases from V and 0 bases from J, with 9 bases between. This CDR3 is 14 amino acids long. This CDR3 is CASRQVPSGNTIYF. CDR3 DNA sequence: TGTGCCAGTAGACAAGTGCCCTCTGGAAACACCATATATTTT.

V gene TRBV7-2 combines with J gene TRBJ2-5, with D tentatively TRBD2 (8 bases). Germline lookup yields CDR1 SGHTA and CDR2 FQGNSA. Trimming cost V 4 bases and J 3 bases, with 21 bases left between them. The CDR3 is made up of 17 amino acids. The CDR3 reads CASSSGFGTAGEETQYF. CDR3 DNA sequence: TGTGCCAGCAGCTCCGGTTTCGGGACAGCGGGGGAAGAGACCCAGTACTTC.